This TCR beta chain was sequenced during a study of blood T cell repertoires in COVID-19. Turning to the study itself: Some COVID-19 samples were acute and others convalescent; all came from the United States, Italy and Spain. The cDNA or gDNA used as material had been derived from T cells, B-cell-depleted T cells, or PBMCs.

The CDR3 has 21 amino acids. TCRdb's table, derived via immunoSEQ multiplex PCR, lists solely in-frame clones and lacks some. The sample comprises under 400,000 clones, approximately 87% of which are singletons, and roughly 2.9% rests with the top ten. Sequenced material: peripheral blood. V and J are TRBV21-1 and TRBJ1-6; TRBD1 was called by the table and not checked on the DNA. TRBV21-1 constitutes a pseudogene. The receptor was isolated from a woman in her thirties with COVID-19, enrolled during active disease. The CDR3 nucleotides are TGTGCCAGCAGCAAAGCCATCGACGGGACAGTACTGACCTCCTATAATTCACCCCTCCACTTT. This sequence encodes CASSKAIDGTVLTSYNSPLHF.